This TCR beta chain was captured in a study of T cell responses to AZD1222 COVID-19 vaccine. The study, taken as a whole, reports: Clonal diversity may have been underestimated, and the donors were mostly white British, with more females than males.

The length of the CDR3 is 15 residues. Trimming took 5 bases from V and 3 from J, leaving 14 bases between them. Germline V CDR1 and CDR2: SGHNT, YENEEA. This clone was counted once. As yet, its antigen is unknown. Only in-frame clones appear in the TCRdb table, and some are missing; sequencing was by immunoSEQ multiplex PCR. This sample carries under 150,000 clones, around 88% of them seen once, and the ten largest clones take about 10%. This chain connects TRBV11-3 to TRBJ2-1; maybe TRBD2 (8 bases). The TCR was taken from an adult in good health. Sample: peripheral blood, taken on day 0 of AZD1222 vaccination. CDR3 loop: CASSPGGTSYNEQFF. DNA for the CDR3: TGTGCCAGCAGCCCAGGGGGGACTAGCTACAATGAGCAGTTCTTC.